This T cell receptor beta chain was documented in a study of quantifying T cell responses using KT2 cells (dated by TCRdb to 2016 to 2017). For the wider study: RNA was DNase-treated and reverse transcribed with TCR alpha and beta constant-region primers, mostly using SuperScript III. The efficiency of the T4 ligation step under optimum conditions was estimated to be above 9.5%. To avoid over-amplification, PCR2 was carried out as a SYBR Green qPCR and halted once a predetermined fluorescence threshold was reached. Broader findings and caveats from the paper: Even at the lowest spike-in tested, roughly one KT2 cell per 100,000 PBMC, KT2 sequences were still detected. Saturation was seen in the detection of KT2 sequences when very high numbers of KT2 cells were spiked in. The numbers of KT2 alpha and beta sequences increased linearly with the number of input KT2 cells across several orders of magnitude. The study did not include a side-by-side comparison of this pipeline with other TCR sequencing techniques.

The sample holds many counts of this clonotype. Its antigen target is currently unknown. No base qualities exist here, and no much larger clone lies one base off it. The library was built by means of UMI-ligation and nested PCR. T4 RNA ligase 1 was used to ligate a single-stranded oligonucleotide containing the Illumina SP2 sequence and a UMI to the 3' end of the cDNA. PCR1 ran 4 cycles (98°C 15 s, 69°C 30 s, 72°C 40 s); the beta primer was an equimolar mix of RC1.1 and RC1.2 covering TRBC1 and TRBC2. Starting at PCR2, TCR alpha and beta chains were handled separately, and sample indices and Illumina adaptors were added. The UMI comprised 12 random nucleotides, as two hexamers separated by a spacer, placed after an 8-base spacer. Libraries were sequenced on an Illumina MiSeq with v2 2x251 paired-end chemistry, typically about a dozen samples per run. To increase diversity, about 5-7.5% PhiX DNA was added to each sequencing library. Per the source publication's procedure: Raw reads were converted to FASTQ with bcl2fastq and demultiplexed by dual indices using Demultiplexor. V and J genes were assigned by Decombinator through tag matching, with a single base-pair mismatch permitted. Using UMIs, Collapsinator corrected both sequencing errors and the frequency errors that come from PCR heterogeneity. CDR3Translator converted Decombinator identifiers into nucleotide sequence, translated that sequence into amino acids, and extracted CDR3 based on C- and N-terminal motifs. A cluster of KT2 sequences that shared one unique molecular identifier was counted as a single distinct KT2 TCR. In-frame beta chains were kept once TCRdb had trimmed the public reads at Q25 with fastp and called clones with MiXCR. Rows matching on CDR3 protein sequence are summarized as one entry with the most common DNA and genes. TCRdb, rather than the study authors, made the V and J calls. Within this sample are tens of thousands of distinct CDR3 sequences, with approximately 10% of them counted one time only. The top ten constitute roughly a tenth of the sample.

Known numbers of KT2, a T cell clone whose TCR had been sequenced previously, were spiked into unfractionated PBMC to test the sensitivity and accuracy of the pipeline. A range of KT2-to-PBMC ratios was generated by mixing KT2 cells with a fixed number of PBMC. The germline ends are 10 bases apart after V is trimmed by 5 bases and J by 0 bases. CDR1 and CDR2 are read off the germline V gene as MNHEY and SVGAGI. The CDR3 numbers 14 residues from cysteine through phenylalanine. The DNA shown is the 42-base CDR3, in frame from base 1. This chain is built from TRBV6-5 and TRBJ1-2; a tentative D call is TRBD1 (5 bases match). The sample was PBMCs spiked with cells of the T cell clone KT2. This TCR came from a human donor. The nucleotide sequence is given as TGTGCCAGCAGTCCGGACATTACTAACTATGGCTACACCTTC. Translated, this is CASSPDITNYGYTF.